This T cell receptor beta chain was identified during a study of T cell repertoires in cytomegalovirus infection. At the level of the study: Matching HLA type and CMV infection were both indicated by public TCR beta signatures.

The study, taken as a whole, reports: Cumulated frequencies of public TCR beta families served to identify carriers of CMV plus the relevant HLA.

One entry per CDR3 protein, called by TCRdb with MiXCR from the reads. Of roughly 630,000 distinct CDR3 sequences in the sample, 20% to 25% were seen once. In the case of this clonotype: The antigen remains undetermined.

Germline-derived CDR1 and CDR2 are MNHEY and SVGEGT. The V end lost 2 bases, the J end lost 8 bases, and 18 bases lay between the germline ends. The CDR3 consists of 15 residues. The sample was CD8+ T cells from PBMCs. The sequence was collected from a human donor in good health (CMV status not recorded). Some clones in this sample may be carry-over from other donors' samples. This rearrangement joins TRBV6-2 or TRBV6-3 to TRBJ1-1; D is unresolved. This CDR3 is CASSYPDRWDTEAFF. CDR3 sequence (DNA): TGTGCCAGCAGTTACCCAGACCGGTGGGATACCGAAGCTTTCTTT.